The 31 T cell receptor beta chains below all came from one sample that was sequenced in a study of CD8 T cells in ankylosing spondylitis. General study results and limits: A motif in TCR beta, a set of roughly eight highly homologous variants, appeared characteristic of ankylosing spondylitis blood.

TCRdb re-called the 5' RACE reads with MiXCR, one entry per CDR3 protein. The table records fewer than 750,000 distinct CDR3 sequences, around 20% of them present only once. Their antigen targets remain unknown. Input material: blood, either unsorted or a sorted T cell fraction (not recorded which). The receptors were sampled from a male donor with ankylosing spondylitis.

This clonotype turned up a few times. The V gene is TRBV27, the J gene TRBJ2-1; 9 bases are a match to TRBD2. Germline-derived CDR1 and CDR2 are MNHEY and SMNVEV (reference sequence). CDR3 length: 14 residues. Trimming removed 4 bases from V and 4 bases from J; junction bases left unmatched: 2. CDR3 bases: TGTGCCAGCAGTTCTAGCGGGGCTTACAATGAGCAGTTCTTC. It yields the protein CASSSSGAYNEQFF.

Many counts were recorded for this clonotype. The chain uses TRBV7-9 and TRBJ2-1; D perhaps matches TRBD2 (6 bases). The germline V gene encodes CDR1 SEHNR and CDR2 FQNEAQ (reference sequence). Trimming stripped 1 base from V and 7 bases from J, with 14 bases between. The CDR3 has 15 amino acids. The CDR3 reads CASSLGGMTGNEQFF. The CDR3 nucleotides read TGTGCCAGCAGCTTAGGCGGGATGACCGGGAATGAGCAGTTCTTC.

V gene TRBV14 combines with J gene TRBJ2-7; D is unclear. This CDR3 region has 16 residues. The germline V and J ends were trimmed by 0 bases and 3 bases, with 15 bases remaining between them. From germline, CDR1 is SGHDN and CDR2 FVKESK. CDR3 in DNA: TGTGCCAGCAGCCAAGACCCCCCGGCACTCAACTACGAGCAGTACTTC. Its translation: CASSQDPPALNYEQYF.

This clonotype has a handful of counts. The chain is built from TRBV21-1 and TRBJ2-7; no DNA check was done on the table's D call, TRBD2. TRBV21-1 is termed a pseudogene. The length of the CDR3 is 18 residues. The CDR3 is CASSTELAGGPCPYEQYF. In nucleotides, the CDR3 is TGTGCCAGCAGCACGGAGCTAGCGGGAGGGCCTTGCCCCTACGAGCAGTACTTC.

This clonotype was seen a handful of times. J is TRBJ2-5 and V is TRBV3-1; unclear D gene. The CDR3 is 14 amino acids. Germline lookup yields CDR1 LGHDT and CDR2 YNNKEL (reference sequence). V lost 0 bases to trimming and J lost 1 base, with 6 bases between them. CDR3 sequence: CASSQDRRQETQYF. In DNA form, the CDR3 reads TGTGCCAGCAGCCAAGATCGACGCCAAGAGACCCAGTACTTC.

The chain recombines TRBV20-1 with TRBJ2-7; D not resolved. Germline CDR1 is DFQATT and CDR2 is SNEGSKA (reference sequence). This CDR3 contains 13 residues. V was pared by 6 bases and J by 2 bases, with 14 bases between. CDR3 region: CSALYPKAYEQYF. CDR3 DNA sequence: TGCAGTGCATTGTACCCAAAAGCCTACGAGCAGTACTTC.

In this sample, this clonotype turned up many times. The CDR3 region is CSARQGEYTEAFF. CDR3 nucleotide sequence: TGCAGCGCCCGACAGGGAGAGTACACTGAAGCTTTCTTT. V and J are TRBV29-1 and TRBJ1-1, with TRBD1 identical over 7 bases. Germline V CDR1 and CDR2: SQVTM, ANQGSEA. V dropped 7 bases and J dropped 3; count of bases not matched to a gene: 8. The length of the CDR3 is 13 residues.

The V and J genes are TRBV7-2 and TRBJ1-1, with no clear D. Trimming removed 8 bases at V and 0 bases at J, with 16 bases between. Per the germline V gene, CDR1 is SGHTA and CDR2 is FQGNSA. This CDR3 has 15 amino acids. DNA for the CDR3: TGTGCCAGCGCAATTGGGCCGAACTTGAACACTGAAGCTTTCTTT. It is translated as CASAIGPNLNTEAFF.

In this sample, this clonotype turned up many times. The gene calls are TRBV29-1 and TRBJ1-2; D is possibly TRBD1 (6 bases). V was shortened by 5 bases and J by 3 bases, with 10 bases between the two germline ends. This CDR3 has 12 residues. The germline gives CDR1 SQVTM, CDR2 ANQGSEA. This CDR3 reads CSVYREDYGYTF. In nucleotides, the CDR3 is TGCAGCGTTTACAGGGAGGACTATGGCTACACCTTC. Using reference TRBV29-1 and TRBJ1-2 for the parts outside the CDR3, the full variable domain is SAVISQKPSRDICQRGTSLTIQCQVDSQVTMMFWYRQQPGQSLTLIATANQGSEATYESGFVIDKFPISRPNLTFSTLTVSNMSPEDSSIYLCSVYREDYGYTFGSGTRLTVV.

This clonotype showed up just a few times. The genes are TRBV5-1 and TRBJ2-1, with 9 bases that match TRBD2. This CDR3 has 16 residues. J gave up 1 base and V 1 base, and 3 bases lay outside the gene matches. The V gene's germline CDR1 is SGHRS and CDR2 YFSETQ. The CDR3 sequence: CASSLIAGGSYNEQFF. Written as DNA, the CDR3 is TGCGCCAGCAGCTTGATTGCGGGAGGGTCCTACAATGAGCAGTTCTTC.

The chain carries TRBV12-3 or TRBV12-4 and TRBJ1-2; D unclear. V was pared by 3 bases and J by 0 bases, with 11 bases between. The CDR3 sequence is 15 residues long. The CDR3 nucleotides read TGTGCCAGCAGTTTTCGTGGCGGTGCTAACTATGGCTACACCTTC. It is translated as CASSFRGGANYGYTF.

This clonotype was picked up a small number of times. The J gene is TRBJ1-2, the V gene TRBV5-6; D is possibly TRBD1 (5 bases). The germline V gene encodes CDR1 SGHDT and CDR2 YYEEEE. CDR3 length equals 14 residues. V was trimmed by 0 bases and J by 2 bases, leaving 8 bases between them. Here the CDR3 DNA reads TGTGCCAGCAGCTTGGAACAGGTCAACTATGGCTACACCTTC. Its protein product is CASSLEQVNYGYTF. The full variable domain, in which reference TRBV5-6 and TRBJ1-2 provide the parts outside the CDR3, is DAGVTQSPTHLIKTRGQQVTLRCSPKSGHDTVSWYQQALGQGPQFIFQYYEEEERQRGNFPDRFSGHQFPNYSSELNVNALLLGDSALYLCASSLEQVNYGYTFGSGTRLTVV.

This sequence joins TRBV7-6 and TRBJ2-1; 9 bases fit TRBD1. The V segment lost 5 bases and the J segment 4 bases; nucleotides outside the gene matches: 6. The CDR3 loop spans 15 amino acids. The V gene's germline CDR1 is SGHVS and CDR2 FNYEAQ. CDR3 in amino acids: CASSRQGERYNEQFF. The CDR3 nucleotides are TGTGCCAGCAGCCGACAGGGGGAAAGGTACAATGAGCAGTTCTTC.

The V call is TRBV29-1, the J call TRBJ2-1; weak D call: TRBD1 (5 bases). Trimming removed 4 bases at V and 2 bases at J, with 9 bases between. Germline values: CDR1 SQVTM, CDR2 ANQGSEA. The CDR3 length is 13 residues. The CDR3 DNA is TGCAGCGTTGGACAGCGAACCTACAATGAGCAGTTCTTC. It yields the protein CSVGQRTYNEQFF.

The rearrangement uses TRBV15 and TRBJ2-7; D is perhaps TRBD1 (5 bases). The CDR3 covers 12 residues. Germline CDR1 is LNHNV and CDR2 is YYDKDF (reference sequence). V was trimmed by 0 bases and J by 10 bases, leaving 10 bases between them. The CDR3 spells CATSREGQSQYF. DNA for the CDR3: TGTGCCACCAGCAGAGAGGGGCAGAGTCAGTACTTC. Drawing the rest from reference TRBV15 and TRBJ2-7, the complete variable domain is DAMVIQNPRYQVTQFGKPVTLSCSQTLNHNVMYWYQQKSSQAPKLLFHYYDKDFNNEADTPDNFQSRRPNTSFCFLDIRSPGLGDTAMYLCATSREGQSQYFGPGTRLTVT.

This clonotype was observed a handful of times. The chain combines TRBV5-1 with TRBJ1-1; D is perhaps TRBD1 (5 bases). CDR1 and CDR2 (germline): SGHRS, YFSETQ. CDR3 length equals 14 residues. V lost 7 bases to trimming and J lost 1 base, with 14 bases between them. CDR3 in amino acids: CASRKGTGNTEAFF. The CDR3, as DNA: TGCGCCAGCCGGAAAGGGACGGGGAACACTGAAGCTTTCTTT.

The V and J genes are TRBV20-1 and TRBJ1-5, with D possibly matching TRBD1 (5 bases). Trimming removed 3 bases at V and 7 bases at J, with 16 bases between. Germline assignment: CDR1 DFQATT and CDR2 SNEGSKA (reference sequence). The CDR3 extends over 14 amino acids. This CDR3 is CSASAGTTAQPQHF. As DNA, the CDR3 is TGCAGTGCTAGCGCCGGGACCACTGCACAGCCCCAGCATTTT.

This clonotype was seen a few times. The J gene is TRBJ2-7, the V gene TRBV29-1; TRBD2 agrees at 11 bases. V shed 6 bases and J 7 bases; nucleotides not matched to a gene: 14. The CDR3 runs to 15 residues. The germline V gene has CDR1 SQVTM and CDR2 ANQGSEA. This chain's CDR3 is CSVANLLAGDGEQYF. The CDR3, as DNA: TGCAGCGTAGCCAACCTACTAGCGGGAGACGGAGAGCAGTACTTC.

The genes are TRBV2 and TRBJ2-7; the D gene is possibly TRBD1 (6 bases). The germline V gene encodes CDR1 SNHLY and CDR2 FYNNEI. Trimming left V 5 bases short and J 5 bases short, with 13 bases between. The CDR3 runs to 13 residues. CDR3 in amino acids: CASSRQGNDEQYF. CDR3 nucleotides: TGTGCCAGCAGTCGGCAGGGGAACGACGAGCAGTACTTC.

The gene calls are TRBV20-1 and TRBJ2-1; no firm D call. Trimming left V 0 bases short and J 5 bases short, with 8 bases between. The CDR3 length is 13 residues. Germline lookup yields CDR1 DFQATT and CDR2 SNEGSKA (reference sequence). The CDR3 sequence is CSAREVSNNEQFF. In DNA, the CDR3 is TGCAGTGCTAGAGAGGTCAGCAACAATGAGCAGTTCTTC.

The chain has TRBV6-5 and TRBJ1-2; D uncertain. The CDR3 has 15 amino acids. Germline CDR1 reads MNHEY; CDR2 reads SVGAGI. Trimming removed 0 bases at V and 8 bases at J, with 16 bases between. The DNA for the CDR3 is TGTGCCAGCAGTTACTCCGGACCTATCGGGTACGGCTACACCTTC. This sequence encodes CASSYSGPIGYGYTF.

The chain couples TRBV11-2 to TRBJ2-5; 11 bases map to TRBD2. Germline V lookup: CDR1 SGHAT, CDR2 FQNNGV. This CDR3 is 18 amino acids long. V gave up 2 bases and J gave up 1 base; unmatched junction bases: 9. CDR3: CASSLMPLAGGPQETQYF. CDR3 DNA sequence: TGTGCCAGCAGCTTAATGCCCCTAGCGGGAGGCCCCCAAGAGACCCAGTACTTC.

This clonotype has just a few counts. The chain joins TRBV12-3 or TRBV12-4 to TRBJ2-7; D may be TRBD1 (5 bases). Trimming pared 7 bases from V and 7 bases from J, leaving 14 bases between. The CDR3 has 12 residues. CDR3: CASKGPPGEQYF. The DNA of the CDR3 is TGTGCCAGCAAGGGGCCCCCAGGGGAGCAGTACTTC.

A few counts support this clonotype. The chain couples TRBV28 to TRBJ2-7; possibly TRBD1 or TRBD2 for D (6 bases each). CDR1 and CDR2 (germline): MDHEN, SYDVKM. The length of the CDR3 is 15 residues. The V end was cut by 4 bases, the J end by 3 bases, with 16 bases between. CDR3 loop: CASSSVGGYSYEQYF. The CDR3 DNA follows: TGTGCCAGCAGTTCCGTGGGGGGCTATAGCTACGAGCAGTACTTC.

This chain links TRBV12-3 or TRBV12-4 with TRBJ2-1; 11 bases match TRBD2. This CDR3 is 14 amino acids long. V trimming: 8 bases; J trimming: 4 bases; junction bases outside the gene matches: 4. The CDR3 protein is CASEASGGYNEQFF. Here the CDR3 DNA reads TGTGCCAGCGAGGCTAGCGGGGGGTACAATGAGCAGTTCTTC.

A remark on this clonotype: Likely a read error: the CDR3 ends without its conserved phenylalanine or tryptophan. In DNA, the CDR3 is TGCGCCAGCAGCCAAAGAACAGGGGACACCATATATCTT. The encoded protein is CASSQRTGDTIYL. V is TRBV4-1 and J is TRBJ1-3; 7 bases match TRBD1. The CDR3 contains 13 residues. Unmatched junction bases numbered 3, after V lost 2 bases and J lost 8 bases. Germline values: CDR1 MGHRA, CDR2 YSYEKL.

Worth noting for this clonotype: One end of the junction is discordant with germline, which a read error may explain. CDR3 sequence: CTSSSGQTLYGYTF. CDR3 DNA sequence: TGCACCAGCAGTTCGGGACAGACCCTCTATGGCTACACCTTC. J is TRBJ1-2 and V is TRBV5-1; 7 nucleotides line up with TRBD1. Germline values: CDR1 SGHRS, CDR2 YFSETQ. This CDR3 is built from 14 residues.

This clonotype was seen repeatedly, ten times or more. V usage is TRBV5-6 and J usage is TRBJ1-2; D unresolved. V lost 0 bases and J lost 5, with 20 bases in between. The CDR3 is 17 amino acids. The germline V gene encodes CDR1 SGHDT and CDR2 YYEEEE. DNA for the CDR3: TGTGCCAGCAGCTTGGGTCGTCGGACGGATTTATTATATGGCTACACCTTC. Residues: CASSLGRRTDLLYGYTF.

The V call is TRBV12-3 or TRBV12-4, the J call TRBJ2-1; 9 positions match TRBD2. Germline trimming cut 6 bases from V and 5 bases from J; bases unmatched to any gene: 8. The length of the CDR3 is 15 residues. CDR3 in amino acids: CASSPSGESNNEQFF. CDR3 in DNA: TGTGCCAGCAGCCCTAGCGGGGAGTCGAACAATGAGCAGTTCTTC.

This clonotype was found a few times. This chain joins TRBV12-3 or TRBV12-4 and TRBJ1-3; D is ambiguous. The CDR3 contains 16 residues. Trimming cost V 6 bases and J 4 bases, with 19 bases left between them. The CDR3 DNA sequence: TGTGCCAGCAGCCCACGGGTCGACATGGGCGGAAACACCATATATTTT. Residues: CASSPRVDMGGNTIYF.

V usage is TRBV11-2 and J usage is TRBJ2-2, with 11 bases identical to TRBD2. The CDR3 extends over 18 amino acids. V shed 4 bases, J shed 0 bases, and the junction held 7 bases outside the gene matches. Per germline, CDR1 SGHAT and CDR2 FQNNGV. Written as DNA, the CDR3 is TGTGCCAGCAGCTCCCGAAGTAGCGGGGGGGCGAACACCGGGGAGCTGTTTTTT. Its translation is CASSSRSSGGANTGELFF.